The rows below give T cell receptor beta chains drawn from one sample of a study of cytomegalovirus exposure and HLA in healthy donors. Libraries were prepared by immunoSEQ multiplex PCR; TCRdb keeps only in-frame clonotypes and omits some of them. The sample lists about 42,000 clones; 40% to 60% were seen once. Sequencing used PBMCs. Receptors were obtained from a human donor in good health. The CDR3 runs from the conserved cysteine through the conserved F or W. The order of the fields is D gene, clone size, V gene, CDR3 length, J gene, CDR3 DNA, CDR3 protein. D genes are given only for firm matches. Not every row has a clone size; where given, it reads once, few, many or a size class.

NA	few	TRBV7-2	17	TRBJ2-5	TGTGCCAGCAGCCCTCTCGGGGAGAGGGGGAAACTGGAGACCCAGTACTTC	CASSPLGERGKLETQYF
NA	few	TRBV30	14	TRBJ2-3	TGTGCCTGGAGTCCCACCTTGGGGGGAGATACGCAGTATTTT	CAWSPTLGGDTQYF
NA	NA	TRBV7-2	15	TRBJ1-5	TGTGCCAGCAGCCCCTACACCGGAGGCAATCAGCCCCAGCATTTT	CASSPYTGGNQPQHF
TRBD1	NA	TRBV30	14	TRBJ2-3	TGTGCCCGGATCGACAGGGGGCGGGCAGATACGCAGTATTTT	CARIDRGRADTQYF
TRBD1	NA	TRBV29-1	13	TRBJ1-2	TGCAGCGTTGTGGGGACAGGGGCCCCTGGCTACACCTTC	CSVVGTGAPGYTF
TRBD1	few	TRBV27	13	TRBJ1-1	TGTGCCAGCAGTTTCCAGGGGGACACTGAAGCTTTCTTT	CASSFQGDTEAFF
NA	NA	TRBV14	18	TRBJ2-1	TGTGCCAGCAGCCAAGAGGCCTATCTCGCGGGCCCATACAATGAGCAGTTCTTC	CASSQEAYLAGPYNEQFF
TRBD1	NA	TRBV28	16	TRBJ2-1	TGTGCCAGCAGCCCATCAAGGGGGCTAGGCTACAATGAGCAGTTCTTC	CASSPSRGLGYNEQFF
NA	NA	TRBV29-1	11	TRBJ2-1	TGCAGCGTTGAGCTATACAATGAGCAGTTCTTC	CSVELYNEQFF
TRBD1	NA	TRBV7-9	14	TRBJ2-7	TGTGCCAGCAGCAACGGACAGGGGGCCTACGAGCAGTACTTC	CASSNGQGAYEQYF
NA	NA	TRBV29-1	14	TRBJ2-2	TGCAGCGTTGAACCCTTCGCGAACACCGGGGAGCTGTTTTTT	CSVEPFANTGELFF
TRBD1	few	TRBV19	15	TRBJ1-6	TGTGCCAGTACCGAGACAGGGGGCGCAGACTCACCCCTCCACTTT	CASTETGGADSPLHF
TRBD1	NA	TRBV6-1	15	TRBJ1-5	TGTGCCAGCAAGACAGGGTACTATAGCAATCAGCCCCAGCATTTT	CASKTGYYSNQPQHF
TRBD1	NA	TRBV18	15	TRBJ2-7	TGTGCCAGCTCAGTTGGGACAGGGCCAGGCTACGAGCAGTACTTC	CASSVGTGPGYEQYF
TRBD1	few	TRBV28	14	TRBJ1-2	TGTGCCAGCAGTGGGACAGATTCTGTCTATGGCTACACCTTC	CASSGTDSVYGYTF
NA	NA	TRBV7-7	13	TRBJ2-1	TGTGCCAGCAGCTTGGGGCCGTACAATGAGCAGTTCTTC	CASSLGPYNEQFF
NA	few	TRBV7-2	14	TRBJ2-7	TGTGCCAGCAGCTTGTATACAGCTACCTACGAGCAGTACTTC	CASSLYTATYEQYF
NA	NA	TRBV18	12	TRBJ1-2	TGTGCCAGCAGCCAAGCTCCTGTGGGCTACACCTTC	CASSQAPVGYTF
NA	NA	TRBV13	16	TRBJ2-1	TGTGCCAGCAGCTTAAAATGGCGGGCCTCCTACAATGAGCAGTTCTTC	CASSLKWRASYNEQFF
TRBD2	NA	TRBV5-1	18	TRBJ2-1	TGCGCCAGCAGCTTGGCGGTAGCGGGAGTGCGATCCTACAATGAGCAGTTCTTC	CASSLAVAGVRSYNEQFF
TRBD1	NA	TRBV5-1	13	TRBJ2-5	TGCGCCAGCCACAGGGGCCTACAAGAGACCCAGTACTTC	CASHRGLQETQYF
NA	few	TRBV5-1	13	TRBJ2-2	TGCGCCAGCAGCTCTCAGGGATCCGGGGAGCTGTTTTTT	CASSSQGSGELFF
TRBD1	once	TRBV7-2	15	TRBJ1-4	TGTGCCAGCAGCCCACCCGGGACAGAAGGCGAAAAACTGTTTTTT	CASSPPGTEGEKLFF
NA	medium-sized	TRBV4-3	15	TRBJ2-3	TGCGCCAGCAGCCAAGATCCGGGGAGAGGAGATACGCAGTATTTT	CASSQDPGRGDTQYF
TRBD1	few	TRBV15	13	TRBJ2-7	TGTGCCACCAGCAGAGACAGGGGGCATGAGCAGTACTTC	CATSRDRGHEQYF
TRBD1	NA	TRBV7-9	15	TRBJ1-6	TGCGCCAGCAGCCAACAGGGGGGCCATAATTCACCCCTCCACTTT	CASSQQGGHNSPLHF
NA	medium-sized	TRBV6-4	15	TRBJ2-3	TGTGCCAGCAGTGACTCGGGCGGGGGCACAGATACGCAGTATTTT	CASSDSGGGTDTQYF
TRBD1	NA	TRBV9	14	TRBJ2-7	TGTGCCAGCAGCCCTCGACAGGGTGATAAGGAGCAGTACTTC	CASSPRQGDKEQYF
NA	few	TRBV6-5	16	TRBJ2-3	TGTGCCAGCAGTTACTGGGGGGGGGCTGGCACAGATACGCAGTATTTT	CASSYWGGAGTDTQYF